This TCR beta chain derives from a study of patients and donors after allogeneic stem cell transplantation. The germline CDR1 and CDR2 sequences are SQVTM and ANQGSEA. The CDR3 totals 15 residues. Unmatched junction bases numbered 14, after V lost 6 bases and J lost 5 bases. TCRdb re-called the RT-PCR reads with MiXCR, one entry per CDR3 protein. The data contain about 150,000 distinct CDR3 sequences, nearly 25% of them singletons. The sequence came from a human donor who was either an allogeneic HSCT recipient or a stem cell or donor lymphocyte infusion donor (not recorded which). It is not recorded whose cells these are; they may come from a transplant donor. V usage is TRBV29-1 and J usage is TRBJ2-7; 9 bases are shared with TRBD2. Sequenced input: blood, either unsorted or a sorted T cell fraction (not recorded which). The CDR3 is CSVRLAGGSAHEQYF. The CDR3 DNA sequence: TGCAGCGTCCGGCTGGCGGGAGGGTCCGCCCACGAGCAGTACTTC.